The 25 T cell receptor beta chains in this list originate from one sample, sequenced in a study of CD8 T cells in ankylosing spondylitis. TCRdb independently ran MiXCR on the 5' RACE reads; one entry per CDR3 protein. This sample has over 20,000 distinct CDR3 sequences, with about a sixth found just once. Sequencing was done on a sample of blood. The receptors stem from a male donor with ankylosing spondylitis or in good health (not recorded which).

This clonotype was seen more than once but under ten times. The rearrangement uses TRBV29-1 and TRBJ1-5; D might be TRBD1 (6 bases). The V gene lost 4 bases and the J gene lost 6 bases, with 13 bases spanning the gap. The CDR3 extends over 13 amino acids. Germline V lookup: CDR1 SQVTM, CDR2 ANQGSEA. This CDR3 is CSVGSGGGQPQHF. CDR3 bases: TGCAGCGTTGGTTCGGGAGGGGGTCAGCCCCAGCATTTT.

Comments on this clonotype: The junction and the germline gene differ at one end; a read error may be behind it. The chain links TRBV2 to TRBJ2-1; 10 bases match TRBD1. CDR1 is SNHLY and CDR2 is FYNNEI in the germline V gene. The CDR3 covers 11 residues. CDR3 amino acids: CASSPPDRGVF. CDR3 nucleotides: TGTGCCAGCAGTCCTCCGGACAGGGGGGTCTTC.

This clonotype was observed many times. The rearrangement joins TRBV12-3 or TRBV12-4 to TRBJ2-7, with TRBD2 identical over 8 bases. V trimming: 6 bases; J trimming: 7 bases; junction bases outside the gene matches: 5. The CDR3 contains 12 residues. Here the CDR3 reads CASSPSGSEQYF. The CDR3 DNA follows: TGTGCCAGCAGCCCCAGCGGGAGTGAGCAGTACTTC.

The chain combines TRBV5-4 with TRBJ2-5; 7 nucleotides agree with TRBD2. V was pared by 3 bases and J by 0 bases, with 2 bases of the junction left unmatched. The CDR3 extends over 14 amino acids. Looked up from germline, CDR1 is SGHNT and CDR2 is YYREEE (reference sequence). CDR3 DNA sequence: TGTGCCAGCAGCTCCGGGACTAACCAAGAGACCCAGTACTTC. This gives the protein CASSSGTNQETQYF. Full variable domain (missing parts from reference TRBV5-4 and TRBJ2-5): ETGVTQSPTHLIKTRGQQVTLRCSSQSGHNTVSWYQQALGQGPQFIFQYYREEENGRGNFPPRFSGLQFPNYSSELNVNALELDDSALYLCASSSGTNQETQYFGPGTRLLVL.

This clonotype was counted ten times or more. The J gene is TRBJ2-5, the V gene TRBV5-6, with 8 bases lining up with TRBD1. J was trimmed by 14 bases and V by 4 bases; bases with no gene match: 7. The CDR3 runs to 11 residues. Looked up from germline, CDR1 is SGHDT and CDR2 is YYEEEE. CDR3 DNA sequence: TGTGCCAGCAGCCTACAGGGGGGATATTACTTC. Encoded protein: CASSLQGGYYF.

This clonotype was recorded a few times. The chain carries TRBV20-1 and TRBJ2-3; no definite D call. Trimming shortened V by 7 bases and J by 0 bases, and 14 bases separated the two germline ends. Per the germline V gene, CDR1 is DFQATT and CDR2 is SNEGSKA (reference sequence). This CDR3 is built from 14 residues. CDR3 sequence (DNA): TGCAGTGGGATAAGGAGTTCTAGCACAGATACGCAGTATTTT. Translated, it gives CSGIRSSSTDTQYF.

In its sample, this clonotype was seen many times. J is TRBJ2-7 and V is TRBV7-9; 7 bases agree with TRBD2. V dropped 5 bases and J dropped 2; count of bases not matched to a gene: 6. Germline-derived CDR1 and CDR2 are SEHNR and FQNEAQ (reference sequence). This CDR3 contains 14 residues. CDR3 loop: CASSPQGGAYEQYF. CDR3 nucleotides: TGTGCCAGCAGCCCTCAGGGAGGGGCCTACGAGCAGTACTTC.

J is TRBJ2-1 and V is TRBV5-1, with TRBD2 matching over 9 bases. The CDR3 totals 15 residues. Unmatched junction bases numbered 11, after V lost 4 bases and J lost 9 bases. Looked up from germline, CDR1 is SGHRS and CDR2 is YFSETQ. For the CDR3, the DNA is TGCGCCAGCAGCCCCGGACTTGCGGGGGGGTCTGAGCAGTTCTTC. Translation gives CASSPGLAGGSEQFF.

The chain carries TRBV25-1 and TRBJ2-4; a possible D gene is TRBD1 (5 bases). CDR1 and CDR2 (germline): MGHDK, SYGVNS. The V end was cut by 8 bases, the J end by 4 bases, with 21 bases between. The CDR3 contains 16 residues. CDR3 sequence (DNA): TGTGCCAGCCCTGGGAAGGGGAAATGGGAAAAAAACATTCAGTACTTC. It encodes CASPGKGKWEKNIQYF. The full variable domain, its missing parts supplied by reference TRBV25-1 and TRBJ2-4, is EADIYQTPRYLVIGTGKKITLECSQTMGHDKMYWYQQDPGMELHLIHYSYGVNSTEKGDLSSESTVSRIRTEHFPLTLESARPSHTSQYLCASPGKGKWEKNIQYFGAGTRLSVL.

J is TRBJ2-4 and V is TRBV20-1, with D possibly being TRBD1 or TRBD2 (5 bases each). Germline values: CDR1 DFQATT, CDR2 SNEGSKA (reference sequence). Trimming cost V 4 bases and J 8 bases, with 15 bases left between them. The CDR3 runs to 13 residues. This CDR3 reads CSATGPAGYIQYF. The CDR3 DNA reads TGCAGTGCTACGGGACCAGCAGGTTACATTCAGTACTTC.

This chain uses TRBV14 with TRBJ2-2; D possibly matches TRBD1 or TRBD2 (5 bases each). V lost 0 bases to trimming and J lost 2 bases, with 22 bases between them. From germline, CDR1 is SGHDN and CDR2 FVKESK. The CDR3 loop spans 20 amino acids. The CDR3 is CASSQDLSGREPLNTGELFF. Written as DNA, the CDR3 is TGTGCCAGCAGCCAAGATTTGAGCGGCAGGGAACCTCTCAACACCGGGGAGCTGTTTTTT.

At least ten counts were recorded for this clonotype. The genes are TRBV30 and TRBJ2-1, with 13 bases lining up with TRBD2. This CDR3 has 16 residues. J gave up 1 base and V 3 bases, and 3 bases lay outside the gene matches. From germline, CDR1 is GTSNPN and CDR2 SVGIG (reference sequence). The CDR3 DNA reads as TGTGCCTGGAGGGGACTAGCGGGGCCTTCCTACAATGAGCAGTTCTTC. The encoded protein is CAWRGLAGPSYNEQFF.

This clonotype appeared many times. The rearrangement uses TRBV7-9 and TRBJ2-3; D is possibly TRBD2 (5 bases). Trimming took off 6 bases at V and 6 bases at J, with 10 bases between the two ends. CDR3 length: 12 amino acids. Germline CDR1 reads SEHNR; CDR2 reads FQNEAQ (reference sequence). The CDR3 sequence is CASSLTIDTQYF. In DNA form, the CDR3 reads TGTGCCAGCAGTCTGACTATTGATACGCAGTATTTT.

This clonotype was recorded many times. The rearrangement joins TRBV20-1 to TRBJ2-3, with 10 nucleotides matching TRBD2. There are 15 residues in the CDR3. Germline CDR1 and CDR2: DFQATT and SNEGSKA (reference sequence). V gave up 3 bases and J gave up 3 bases; unmatched junction bases: 6. CDR3 residues: CSASRLAGPTDTQYF. CDR3 bases: TGCAGTGCTAGTCGACTAGCGGGTCCAACAGATACGCAGTATTTT.

The CDR3 spells CASSISDRYNEQFF. CDR3 coding DNA: TGTGCCAGTAGTATAAGCGACAGGTACAATGAGCAGTTCTTC. The gene calls are TRBV19 and TRBJ2-1; maybe TRBD1 (6 bases). The CDR3 length is 14 residues. V gave up 2 bases and J gave up 4 bases, with 9 bases separating them. Germline CDR1 and CDR2: LNHDA and SQIVND (reference sequence).

This clonotype was counted a few times. This sequence joins TRBV20-1 and TRBJ1-4, with 9 bases that match TRBD1. The CDR3 is 14 amino acids. The germline gives CDR1 DFQATT, CDR2 SNEGSKA (reference sequence). The CDR3 is CGTTGGSTNEKLFF. Here the CDR3 DNA reads TGCGGCACGACAGGGGGATCAACTAATGAAAAACTGTTTTTT.

The V call is TRBV20-1, the J call TRBJ2-3, with unresolved D. Germline loops: CDR1 DFQATT, CDR2 SNEGSKA (reference sequence). CDR3 length: 16 residues. Trimming removed 0 bases from V and 0 bases from J, with 13 bases in between. This CDR3 reads CSARDHAKTSTDTQYF. CDR3 coding DNA: TGCAGTGCTAGAGATCACGCCAAAACTAGCACAGATACGCAGTATTTT.

In its sample, this clonotype was seen many times. This chain links TRBV28 with TRBJ2-7, with 9 bases matching TRBD2. The CDR3 is made up of 16 amino acids. Germline values: CDR1 MDHEN, CDR2 SYDVKM. V trimming: 3 bases; J trimming: 9 bases; junction bases outside the gene matches: 15. The DNA of the CDR3 is TGTGCCAGCAGTTTTTTGCCAGCGGGAGGACGCCAGGGGCAGTACTTC. This codes for CASSFLPAGGRQGQYF.

This clonotype came up many times. This chain links TRBV6-5 with TRBJ2-6, with unresolved D. The CDR3 has 20 amino acids. The V and J ends lost 6 bases and 0 bases respectively, with 24 bases between them. Germline CDR1 and CDR2: MNHEY and SVGAGI. The CDR3 spells CASSYSILRASDSGANVLTF. As DNA, the CDR3 is TGTGCCAGCAGCTATTCCATCCTAAGGGCAAGTGACTCTGGGGCCAACGTCCTGACTTTC.

The table lists this clonotype with a few counts. The chain links TRBV11-3 to TRBJ2-2, with D maybe TRBD2 (5 bases). Trimming took 5 bases from V and 4 from J, leaving 8 bases between them. Germline V gene lookup returns CDR1 SGHNT and CDR2 YENEEA. There are 13 residues in the CDR3. The CDR3 DNA reads as TGTGCCAGCAGCCGAGGGATCACCGGGGAGCTGTTTTTT. This translates into CASSRGITGELFF.

The sample holds a few counts of this clonotype. V and J are TRBV25-1 and TRBJ1-4, with 9 bases lining up with TRBD1. The J segment lost 7 bases and the V segment lost 9 bases, leaving 24 bases of the junction unmatched. The CDR3 is made up of 19 amino acids. Germline V gene data show CDR1 as MGHDK and CDR2 as SYGVNS. The CDR3 sequence: CARLDVNRGPALWSEKLFF. For the CDR3, the DNA is TGTGCCAGGCTAGATGTGAACAGGGGGCCGGCATTATGGAGTGAAAAACTGTTTTTT.

This clonotype was picked up a small number of times. The V call is TRBV9, the J call TRBJ1-2; 9 bases agree with TRBD1. V gave up 5 bases and J gave up 4 bases; unmatched junction bases: 3. This CDR3 is 13 amino acids long. Germline V gene lookup returns CDR1 SGDLS and CDR2 YYNGEE. CDR3: CASSSGQGYGYTF. The DNA for the CDR3 is TGTGCCAGCAGTTCGGGACAGGGCTATGGCTACACCTTC.

The chain recombines TRBV29-1 with TRBJ2-2; the D is unclear. Deletions cut 5 bases from V and 0 bases from J, with 7 bases between. The CDR3 is made up of 13 amino acids. Germline V lookup: CDR1 SQVTM, CDR2 ANQGSEA. The CDR3 nucleotides read TGCAGCGTTATTCAGTCGAACACCGGGGAGCTGTTTTTT. Its translation: CSVIQSNTGELFF.

The sample holds a few counts of this clonotype. The genes are TRBV20-1 and TRBJ2-7; D ambiguous. The ends were cut back, 3 bases at V and 7 bases at J, with 19 bases in the middle. The CDR3 runs to 14 residues. The germline V gene encodes CDR1 DFQATT and CDR2 SNEGSKA (reference sequence). The CDR3 spells CSARTSEQVREQYV. The CDR3 DNA sequence: TGCAGTGCTAGGACAAGCGAGCAAGTGAGGGAGCAGTACGTC.

The rearrangement links TRBV5-1 to TRBJ1-3; D remains unclear. The CDR3 length is 17 residues. Germline assignment: CDR1 SGHRS and CDR2 YFSETQ. With 0 bases removed from V and 0 bases from J, the gap between germline ends came to 13 bases. The CDR3 region is CASSLGWLLGSGNTIYF. For the CDR3, the DNA is TGCGCCAGCAGCTTGGGTTGGCTTTTGGGCTCTGGAAACACCATATATTTT.